This record covers a single T cell receptor (beta chain). The sample comes from a study of T cell responses to AZD1222 COVID-19 vaccine. Per germline, CDR1 SGHKS and CDR2 YYEKEE (reference sequence). This CDR3 has 16 amino acids. The V gene lost 4 bases and the J gene lost 5 bases, with 19 bases spanning the gap. The method was immunoSEQ multiplex PCR; TCRdb's version includes in-frame clones alone and lacks a portion of them. Of more than 140,000 clones in the sample, 70% to 90% were seen once. The sample in question was peripheral blood, obtained on day 0 of AZD1222 vaccination. This chain connects TRBV5-5 to TRBJ2-4, with D unresolved. The clonotype originates from an adult in good health. The CDR3: CASSPLGDPGQNIQYF. CDR3 DNA sequence: TGTGCCAGCAGCCCACTTGGGGATCCTGGCCAAAACATTCAGTACTTC.